This is a list of T cell receptor beta chains from one sample in a study of CD8 T cells in ankylosing spondylitis. MiXCR, applied by TCRdb to the 5' RACE reads, yields one record per CDR3 protein. The data hold roughly 160,000 distinct CDR3 sequences, with about 9.9% observed a single time. The specimen was blood, either unsorted or a sorted T cell fraction (not recorded which). The source of these receptors is a male donor with ankylosing spondylitis or in good health (not recorded which). The CDR3 runs from the conserved cysteine through the conserved F or W. Fields, in order: V gene, J gene, clone size, D gene, CDR3 DNA, CDR3 protein. D genes are given only for firm matches. Where a row states a size, it is once, few, many or the class of an expanded clone; other rows omit it.

v_call: TRBV9
j_call: TRBJ1-3
clone_size: many
d_call: -
cdr3_nt: TGTGCCAGCAGCGTAGACGTGGGGCCGGTGAAATATTTT
cdr3_aa: CASSVDVGPVKYF

v_call: TRBV5-3
j_call: TRBJ2-7
clone_size: once
d_call: -
cdr3_nt: TGTGCCAGCAGCGTGGCGGGAAGCTCCTACGAGCAGTACTTC
cdr3_aa: CASSVAGSSYEQYF

v_call: TRBV20-1
j_call: TRBJ2-3
clone_size: many
d_call: TRBD2
cdr3_nt: TGCAGTGCTAGAGATGTAGCGGGAAGGGCAGATACGCAGTATTTT
cdr3_aa: CSARDVAGRADTQYF

v_call: TRBV4-3
j_call: TRBJ2-4
clone_size: many
d_call: -
cdr3_nt: TGCGCCAGCAGCCAAGAAACAGTAGCCAAAAACATTCAGTACTTC
cdr3_aa: CASSQETVAKNIQYF

v_call: TRBV7-2
j_call: TRBJ2-7
clone_size: -
d_call: TRBD1
cdr3_nt: TGTGCCAGCAGCTTCGGACAGGGACGGCAGTACTTC
cdr3_aa: CASSFGQGRQYF

v_call: TRBV12-3/TRBV12-4
j_call: TRBJ1-1
clone_size: many
d_call: -
cdr3_nt: TGTGCCAGCAGTTTGGTTGTCGGTGAGGACACTGAAGCTTTCTTT
cdr3_aa: CASSLVVGEDTEAFF

v_call: TRBV11-2
j_call: TRBJ2-3
clone_size: many
d_call: TRBD2
cdr3_nt: TGTGCCAGCAGCCCCCGAGGACTAGCCATGAGTCATTTT
cdr3_aa: CASSPRGLAMSHF

v_call: TRBV6-1
j_call: TRBJ2-3
clone_size: many
d_call: -
cdr3_nt: TGTGCCAGCAGCCTTCGACTCTCCACAGATACGCAGTATTTT
cdr3_aa: CASSLRLSTDTQYF

v_call: TRBV12-3/TRBV12-4
j_call: TRBJ2-5
clone_size: many
d_call: TRBD2
cdr3_nt: TGTGCCAGCAGTTCCCCGGGACTAGCGGGACAAGAGACCCAGTACTTC
cdr3_aa: CASSSPGLAGQETQYF

v_call: TRBV12-3/TRBV12-4
j_call: TRBJ2-6
clone_size: many
d_call: -
cdr3_nt: TGTGCCAGCAGCGTGGGGGGGGCCAACGTCCTGACTTTC
cdr3_aa: CASSVGGANVLTF

v_call: TRBV7-9
j_call: TRBJ2-3
clone_size: -
d_call: -
cdr3_nt: TGTGCCAGCAGCGTAGGGACTCTCACAGATACGCAGTATTTT
cdr3_aa: CASSVGTLTDTQYF

v_call: TRBV7-2
j_call: TRBJ2-5
clone_size: -
d_call: TRBD1
cdr3_nt: TGTGCCAGCAGCTTGCCGGGACAGGGAAGAGAGACCCAGTACTTC
cdr3_aa: CASSLPGQGRETQYF

v_call: TRBV6-2/TRBV6-3
j_call: TRBJ2-1
clone_size: many
d_call: -
cdr3_nt: TGTGCCAGCAGGCCTCCCTCCTACAATGAGCAGTTCTTC
cdr3_aa: CASRPPSYNEQFF

v_call: TRBV20-1
j_call: TRBJ2-1
clone_size: few
d_call: TRBD2
cdr3_nt: TGCAGTGCCTGGGGACTAGCGACTTCAAATGAGCAGTTCTTC
cdr3_aa: CSAWGLATSNEQFF

v_call: TRBV18
j_call: TRBJ2-7
clone_size: -
d_call: -
cdr3_nt: TGTGCCAGCTCACCAGGGTTCCCAGATAGCTACGAGCAGTACTTC
cdr3_aa: CASSPGFPDSYEQYF

v_call: TRBV5-1
j_call: TRBJ2-7
clone_size: -
d_call: TRBD1
cdr3_nt: TGCGCCAGCAGCTTGGCAGGACAGGGCCTCCACGAGCAGTACTTC
cdr3_aa: CASSLAGQGLHEQYF

v_call: TRBV12-3/TRBV12-4
j_call: TRBJ1-1
clone_size: many
d_call: -
cdr3_nt: TGTGCCAGCTTTACAGACTACACTGAAGCTTTCTTT
cdr3_aa: CASFTDYTEAFF

v_call: TRBV5-1
j_call: TRBJ2-2
clone_size: -
d_call: -
cdr3_nt: TGCGCCAGCAGCTTGACTGCGGGAACACCCGGGGAGCTGTTTTTT
cdr3_aa: CASSLTAGTPGELFF

v_call: TRBV7-2
j_call: TRBJ2-2
clone_size: -
d_call: -
cdr3_nt: TGTGCCAGCAGCTTGGTGACGAGGACCGGGGAGCTGTTTTTT
cdr3_aa: CASSLVTRTGELFF

v_call: TRBV12-3/TRBV12-4
j_call: TRBJ2-1
clone_size: many
d_call: -
cdr3_nt: TGTGCCAGCAGTTGGGGAAGAACTATGACGGAGCAGTTCTTC
cdr3_aa: CASSWGRTMTEQFF

v_call: TRBV15
j_call: TRBJ1-2
clone_size: -
d_call: TRBD1
cdr3_nt: TGTGCCACCAGCAGAGAGACAGGGGGCGGCTATGGCTACACCTTC
cdr3_aa: CATSRETGGGYGYTF

v_call: TRBV20-1
j_call: TRBJ2-5
clone_size: many
d_call: -
cdr3_nt: TGCAGTGCTAGAGCAGGAGGTCCTCAGTACTTC
cdr3_aa: CSARAGGPQYF

v_call: TRBV7-2
j_call: TRBJ1-3
clone_size: few
d_call: -
cdr3_nt: TGTGCCAGCAGCTTAGGAGGGGGCTCTGGAAACACCATATATTTT
cdr3_aa: CASSLGGGSGNTIYF

v_call: TRBV7-9
j_call: TRBJ1-1
clone_size: -
d_call: TRBD1
cdr3_nt: TGTGCCAGCAGCGAACGGACAGGGGGCACTGAAGCTTTCTTT
cdr3_aa: CASSERTGGTEAFF

v_call: TRBV6-1
j_call: TRBJ1-5
clone_size: many
d_call: TRBD1
cdr3_nt: TGTGCCAGCAGTGCGAGACAGGGGCTCTCGGGCAATCAGCCCCAGCATTTT
cdr3_aa: CASSARQGLSGNQPQHF

v_call: TRBV12-3/TRBV12-4
j_call: TRBJ2-5
clone_size: many
d_call: -
cdr3_nt: TGTGCCAGCAGTTTGGGGGACACGGAGACCCAGTACTTC
cdr3_aa: CASSLGDTETQYF

v_call: TRBV12-3/TRBV12-4
j_call: TRBJ1-2
clone_size: many
d_call: -
cdr3_nt: TGTGCCAGCAGTTTAGAGGGCGGGGGTCCCTATGGCTACACCTTC
cdr3_aa: CASSLEGGGPYGYTF

v_call: TRBV27
j_call: TRBJ1-2
clone_size: many
d_call: TRBD1
cdr3_nt: TGTGCCAGCAGTAAAACAGGGGGCTTTGGCTACACCTTC
cdr3_aa: CASSKTGGFGYTF

v_call: TRBV20-1
j_call: TRBJ2-5
clone_size: -
d_call: TRBD2
cdr3_nt: TGCAGTGCTAGAGGGTGGAGACTAGCGGAAGAGACCCAGTACTTC
cdr3_aa: CSARGWRLAEETQYF

v_call: TRBV6-1
j_call: TRBJ1-1
clone_size: many
d_call: TRBD1
cdr3_nt: TGTGCCAGCAGTGTCGAACAGGGGGCGGGAGAAGCTTTCTTT
cdr3_aa: CASSVEQGAGEAFF

v_call: TRBV29-1
j_call: TRBJ2-3
clone_size: many
d_call: -
cdr3_nt: TGCAGCGTTCAGGGGGGCCGCACAGATACGCAGTATTTT
cdr3_aa: CSVQGGRTDTQYF

v_call: TRBV6-5
j_call: TRBJ1-6
clone_size: -
d_call: -
cdr3_nt: TGTGCCAGCAGTTATTCTGTCGGGGCTGGTAATTCACCCCTCCACTTT
cdr3_aa: CASSYSVGAGNSPLHF

v_call: TRBV29-1
j_call: TRBJ2-3
clone_size: many
d_call: -
cdr3_nt: TGCAGCGTGATAGGAGGGGCGTTGAGGACAGATACGCAGTATTTT
cdr3_aa: CSVIGGALRTDTQYF

v_call: TRBV20-1
j_call: TRBJ1-1
clone_size: many
d_call: -
cdr3_nt: TGCAGTGCCCCTGGCGGGGGACCGTTGAACACTGAAGCTTTCTTT
cdr3_aa: CSAPGGGPLNTEAFF

v_call: TRBV11-2
j_call: TRBJ2-1
clone_size: -
d_call: -
cdr3_nt: TGTGCCAGCAGCTTAGAATCAGGGAAGCACAATGAGCAGTTCTTC
cdr3_aa: CASSLESGKHNEQFF

v_call: TRBV3-1
j_call: TRBJ2-1
clone_size: -
d_call: TRBD2
cdr3_nt: TGTGCCAGCAGCCAGGGTTTCGTGCTAGCGGGAGGGGTGAAATCCTACAATGAGCAGTTCTTC
cdr3_aa: CASSQGFVLAGGVKSYNEQFF

v_call: TRBV7-6
j_call: TRBJ2-1
clone_size: -
d_call: -
cdr3_nt: TGTGCCAGCAGCTTACAAGCGGGTATCACTAATGAGCAGTTCTTC
cdr3_aa: CASSLQAGITNEQFF

v_call: TRBV12-3/TRBV12-4
j_call: TRBJ2-1
clone_size: many
d_call: TRBD2
cdr3_nt: TGTGCCAGCAGTTTATCGGCTAGCGGGAGGGCCCTCAATGAGCAGTTCTTC
cdr3_aa: CASSLSASGRALNEQFF

v_call: TRBV6-2/TRBV6-3
j_call: TRBJ2-1
clone_size: many
d_call: TRBD2
cdr3_nt: TGTGCCAGCAGTCTCCTAGCGGTGTCCTACAATGAGCAGTTCTTC
cdr3_aa: CASSLLAVSYNEQFF

v_call: TRBV21-1
j_call: TRBJ1-4
clone_size: -
d_call: -
cdr3_nt: TGTGCCAGCAGCAAAGTAAGAGGCCGGGACCTTGAAAAACTGTTTTTT
cdr3_aa: CASSKVRGRDLEKLFF

v_call: TRBV18
j_call: TRBJ2-7
clone_size: -
d_call: -
cdr3_nt: TGTGCCAGCTCACCACAACGAGAGCGGCCCGAGCAGTACTTC
cdr3_aa: CASSPQRERPEQYF

v_call: TRBV27
j_call: TRBJ1-1
clone_size: many
d_call: -
cdr3_nt: TGTGCCAGCAGTTTAAACGTCGGCAGCATGAACACTGAAGCTTTCTTT
cdr3_aa: CASSLNVGSMNTEAFF

v_call: TRBV14
j_call: TRBJ2-1
clone_size: -
d_call: -
cdr3_nt: TGTGCCAGCAGCGTCTTCGGGGGCCGCTCCTACAATGAGCAGTTCTTC
cdr3_aa: CASSVFGGRSYNEQFF

v_call: TRBV7-7
j_call: TRBJ2-3
clone_size: -
d_call: -
cdr3_nt: TGTGCCAGCAGCGATGGCGGGCCCCGCACAGATACGCAGTATTTT
cdr3_aa: CASSDGGPRTDTQYF

v_call: TRBV12-3/TRBV12-4
j_call: TRBJ1-4
clone_size: many
d_call: -
cdr3_nt: TGTGCCAGCAGGAGGGACCACGAGCCAGAAAAACTGTTTTTT
cdr3_aa: CASRRDHEPEKLFF

v_call: TRBV11-2
j_call: TRBJ2-1
clone_size: many
d_call: TRBD2
cdr3_nt: TGTGCCAGCAGCCTAAATGGACTAGCGGGGGGTAGCTCCTACAATGAGCAGTTCTTC
cdr3_aa: CASSLNGLAGGSSYNEQFF

v_call: TRBV5-6
j_call: TRBJ1-1
clone_size: many
d_call: -
cdr3_nt: TGTGCCAGCAGCTTGGCAGGGACAAGTGAAGCTTTCTTT
cdr3_aa: CASSLAGTSEAFF

v_call: TRBV4-3
j_call: TRBJ2-5
clone_size: many
d_call: -
cdr3_nt: TGCGCCAGCAGCCAGGACTTTACGCAAGAGACCCAGTACTTC
cdr3_aa: CASSQDFTQETQYF

v_call: TRBV5-1
j_call: TRBJ1-5
clone_size: many
d_call: -
cdr3_nt: TGCGCCAGCAGCCCGGCGGGGGTAAACAATCAGCCCCAGCATTTT
cdr3_aa: CASSPAGVNNQPQHF

v_call: TRBV11-2
j_call: TRBJ2-3
clone_size: -
d_call: TRBD2
cdr3_nt: TGTGCCAGCAGCTTAGTAGCGGGGTCAGGGGCCGGCACAGATACGCAGTATTTT
cdr3_aa: CASSLVAGSGAGTDTQYF

v_call: TRBV11-2
j_call: TRBJ1-2
clone_size: few
d_call: TRBD1
cdr3_nt: TGTGCCAGCAGCTCCTCTACAGGGGGCGCCTACACCTTC
cdr3_aa: CASSSSTGGAYTF

v_call: TRBV20-1
j_call: TRBJ1-1
clone_size: many
d_call: -
cdr3_nt: TGCAGTGCTATGGGAGGAGGAGAGACTGAAGCTTTCTTT
cdr3_aa: CSAMGGGETEAFF